This T cell receptor (beta chain) came from a study of blood T cell repertoires in COVID-19. Across the whole study: Researchers got acute and convalescent COVID-19 samples from the United States, Italy and Spain. From T cells, B-cell-depleted T cells, or PBMCs came the material, which was cDNA or gDNA.

Participants, 18 to 89 years old, spanned approximately 26 US areas. Membership in each cohort depended on participant-reported clinical history. Clones were read by immunoSEQ multiplex PCR, and TCRdb kept only the in-frame ones, dropping some. This sample has 300,000 to 350,000 clones, with about 87% found just once. CDR1 and CDR2 (germline): LNHDA, SQIVND (reference sequence). CDR3 length: 15 amino acids. The V end lost 0 bases, the J end lost 0 bases, and 9 bases lay between the germline ends. This chain connects TRBV19 to TRBJ2-7; possibly TRBD2 for D (6 bases). This clonotype originated in a man aged 25-45 years who had recovered from COVID-19. The sample taken for sequencing was PBMCs or T cells enriched from blood (not recorded which). The CDR3 coding sequence is TGTGCCAGTAGTATAGAGGCGGGGAGCTCCTACGAGCAGTACTTC. Its protein is CASSIEAGSSYEQYF.